This T cell receptor (beta chain) was sequenced in a study of T cell changes during pregnancy in multiple sclerosis. There are 16 residues in the CDR3. Germline V gene sequence: CDR1 SGHAT, CDR2 FQNNGV. V lost 0 bases, J lost 4 bases, and 15 bases lay in between. Produced via immunoSEQ multiplex PCR; TCRdb's table is partial and in-frame only. The sample holds 58,000 or so clones, over 90% seen once. The J gene is TRBJ1-2, the V gene TRBV11-2; TRBD1 is a possible D gene (5 bases). Sample: CD4+ T cells from peripheral blood mononuclear cells, taken in the third trimester of pregnancy. The sequence derives from a female donor with multiple sclerosis, enrolled in a pregnancy study. The CDR3 is CASSLDGWGLGYGYTF. The CDR3 DNA sequence: TGTGCCAGCAGCTTAGATGGGTGGGGCTTAGGCTATGGCTACACCTTC.